This T cell receptor beta chain is drawn from a study of T-cell reconstitution after alpha-beta-depleted transplantation in children. Regarding the study as a whole: Hyperexpanded clones declined; after one year, newly produced T cells mostly supplied diversity. It was surviving recipient T cells and thymic progenitors that gave some patients high TCRbeta diversity at day 60. Alpha-beta T cells about two months after transplant reportedly derived from several hundred expanded graft clones.

This clonotype was seen a few times. Its target is not known. Library preparation (for TCRbeta) was performed with unique molecular identifiers. TCRdb passed the PCR reads through MiXCR, listing each CDR3 protein once. In the table there are about 78,000 distinct CDR3 sequences, 13% to 15% of which are singletons. The V and J ends lost 3 bases and 0 bases, in that order; junction bases with no gene match: 8. CDR1 DFQATT and CDR2 SNEGSKA come from the germline V gene (reference sequence). The CDR3 runs to 17 residues. The starting material was PBMCs, mostly from graft donor cells, obtained 180 days after TCRalphabeta/CD19-depleted stem cell transplant. The TCR sequence derives from a male patient aged 2 to 10 who had a stem cell transplant for acute lymphoblastic leukemia, so the T cells may come from the graft donor. V and J are TRBV20-1 and TRBJ2-2; 9 nucleotides align to TRBD2. CDR3 sequence (DNA): TGCAGTGCTAGGATGACTAGCGGTGTTTCGAACACCGGGGAGCTGTTTTTT. It specifies CSARMTSGVSNTGELFF.